Sequencing of this T cell receptor beta chain was carried out in a study of T cell repertoires in cytomegalovirus infection. Study information: CMV infection plus the matching HLA type was flagged by public TCR beta signatures. Study outcomes and limitations: Adding up the frequency of public TCR beta families identified people who carried CMV plus the relevant HLA. CMV-specific TCR beta clonotypes restricted by HLA-C dominated the ex vivo response.

TCRdb analysed the reads with MiXCR anew, one entry per CDR3 protein. Of hundreds of thousands of distinct CDR3 sequences listed, under 40% were seen once; the top ten hold around 15%. Turning to this clonotype: The antigen is not known.

This sequence was found in a human donor in good health (CMV status not recorded). Some clones in this sample may be carry-over from other donors' samples. The sequenced material came from PBMCs.

For the CDR3, the DNA is TGTGCCAGCAGTTCCTCAGGGGGCCACACTGAAGCTTTCTTT. Protein: CASSSSGGHTEAFF. V usage is TRBV6-2 or TRBV6-3 and J usage is TRBJ1-1; 8 bases map to TRBD1. CDR1 is MNHEY, CDR2 SVGEGT, per germline. The CDR3 sequence is 14 residues long. Trimming removed 4 bases from V and 3 bases from J; junction bases left unmatched: 4.